These 28 T cell receptor beta chains originate from one sample sequenced in a study of T cells after yellow fever vaccination. In TCRdb, the 5' RACE reads were re-called with MiXCR into one record per CDR3 protein. Of about 370,000 distinct CDR3 sequences in the sample, 9.5% to 13% were seen once. The starting material was PBMCs, obtained on the day of the first yellow fever vaccination. The receptors here all came from a man aged 18 to 35 who received the YFV17D yellow fever vaccine.

This clonotype was detected only a few times. The chain has TRBV2 and TRBJ1-2; D ambiguous. V was pared by 6 bases and J by 0 bases, with 11 bases between. The CDR3 consists of 14 residues. CDR1 and CDR2 from the germline V gene are SNHLY and FYNNEI. This CDR3 is CASRGQYSNYGYTF. CDR3 coding DNA: TGTGCCAGCAGGGGCCAGTACTCTAACTATGGCTACACCTTC.

Ten or more counts support this clonotype. This sequence joins TRBV7-3 and TRBJ1-1; D might be TRBD1 (6 bases). CDR1 and CDR2 (germline): SGHTA, FQGTGA. Trimming cost V 5 bases and J 2 bases, with 9 bases left between them. This CDR3 is built from 13 residues. CDR3 protein: CASSQDSNTEAFF. The CDR3 DNA reads as TGTGCCAGCAGCCAGGACAGCAACACTGAAGCTTTCTTT. Drawing the rest from reference TRBV7-3 and TRBJ1-1, the complete variable domain is GAGVSQTPSNKVTEKGKYVELRCDPISGHTALYWYRQSLGQGPEFLIYFQGTGAADDSGLPNDRFFAVRPEGSVSTLKIQRTERGDSAVYLCASSQDSNTEAFFGQGTRLTVV.

This rearrangement joins TRBV20-1 to TRBJ2-6; 7 nucleotides align to TRBD1. Germline loops: CDR1 DFQATT, CDR2 SNEGSKA (reference sequence). The CDR3 extends over 16 amino acids. J was trimmed by 0 bases and V by 2 bases; bases with no gene match: 4. The CDR3: CSARRDSYSGANVLTF. The CDR3 nucleotides read TGCAGTGCTAGACGGGACAGTTACTCTGGGGCCAACGTCCTGACTTTC.

In this sample, this clonotype turned up a few times. The chain employs TRBV24-1 and TRBJ2-5, with unresolved D. The CDR3 is 12 amino acids. V shed 9 bases and J shed 3 bases, with 10 bases lying between them. Germline V gives CDR1 KGHDR, CDR2 SFDVKD. CDR3 sequence (DNA): TGTGCCACCCTGCCGTGCGAAGAGACCCAGTACTTC. Translating it yields CATLPCEETQYF.

This clonotype was counted a few times. This chain connects TRBV15 to TRBJ2-6, with D possibly TRBD2 on 6 matching bases. Trimming left V 2 bases short and J 4 bases short, with 12 bases between. The CDR3 extends over 16 amino acids. Germline loops: CDR1 LNHNV, CDR2 YYDKDF (reference sequence). The CDR3: CATSRPSAGGANVLTF. The CDR3, as DNA: TGTGCCACCAGCAGACCCTCGGCGGGAGGGGCCAACGTCCTGACTTTC.

The rearrangement joins TRBV6-1 to TRBJ1-1; D remains unclear. CDR1 is MNHNS, CDR2 SASEGT, per germline. The CDR3 loop spans 12 amino acids. With 8 bases removed from V and 1 base from J, the gap between germline ends came to 8 bases. The CDR3 region is CASRAPNTEAFF. CDR3 nucleotides: TGTGCCAGCCGGGCCCCGAACACTGAAGCTTTCTTT.

This sequence joins TRBV7-2 and TRBJ2-1; tentative D call: TRBD1 (6 bases). The CDR3 is 15 amino acids. V was pared by 1 base and J by 10 bases, with 17 bases between. Germline lookup yields CDR1 SGHTA and CDR2 FQGNSA. CDR3 DNA: TGTGCCAGCAGCTTAGAACCCCTCCAGGGGAACGAGCAGTTCTTC. It translates to CASSLEPLQGNEQFF.

This chain links TRBV3-1 with TRBJ1-4; 9 bases map to TRBD1. The germline CDR1 and CDR2 sequences are LGHDT and YNNKEL (reference sequence). After removal of 8 bases from V and 4 bases from J, the junction contained 17 bases not matched to a gene. This CDR3 region has 18 residues. The CDR3, as DNA: TGTGCCAGCCAGCCCAGGGGACAGGGAATGTCGGATAATGAAAAACTGTTTTTT. Protein sequence: CASQPRGQGMSDNEKLFF.

The genes are TRBV9 and TRBJ2-5; 14 bases map to TRBD2. The germline gives CDR1 SGDLS, CDR2 YYNGEE. V was clipped by 0 bases and J by 4 bases; unmatched bases: 8. The CDR3 spans 18 residues. This chain's CDR3 is CASSVGFGTSGGVETQYF. For the CDR3, the DNA is TGTGCCAGCAGCGTAGGTTTCGGGACTAGCGGGGGTGTAGAGACCCAGTACTTC.

The table lists this clonotype with many counts. The rearrangement uses TRBV5-1 and TRBJ2-7; D is possibly TRBD2 (7 bases). This CDR3 comprises 15 residues. V shed 1 base and J shed 4 bases, with 15 bases lying between them. The germline V gene encodes CDR1 SGHRS and CDR2 YFSETQ. DNA of the CDR3: TGCGCCAGCAGCTTGACCCCAGGGGAGGGATACGAGCAGTACTTC. Protein: CASSLTPGEGYEQYF.

This chain's CDR3 is CASSVSPLNYGYTF. The CDR3 DNA is TGTGCCAGCAGTGTCAGCCCCCTTAACTATGGCTACACCTTC. The chain is built from TRBV2 and TRBJ1-2; D ambiguous. The CDR3 runs to 14 residues. The V end lost 4 bases, the J end lost 1 base, and 10 bases lay between the germline ends. From germline, CDR1 is SNHLY and CDR2 FYNNEI.

This clonotype was found a few times. The V gene is TRBV4-2, the J gene TRBJ2-1; D gene uncertain. The V gene lost 4 bases and the J gene lost 5 bases, with 12 bases spanning the gap. The germline CDR1 and CDR2 sequences are LGHNA and YNFKEQ. CDR3 size: 14 residues. CDR3: CASSRLQSDNEQFF. The CDR3 DNA reads as TGTGCCAGCAGCCGGTTACAGTCCGACAATGAGCAGTTCTTC.

V and J are TRBV2 and TRBJ2-7, with 7 bases aligning to TRBD1. The CDR3 spans 14 residues. Germline V gene lookup returns CDR1 SNHLY and CDR2 FYNNEI. Germline trimming cut 6 bases from V and 4 bases from J; bases unmatched to any gene: 9. CDR3 in DNA: TGTGCCAGCAGACCAACAGGGGCCGTGTACGAGCAGTACTTC. As protein: CASRPTGAVYEQYF.

This clonotype was seen a few times. The chain employs TRBV24-1 and TRBJ2-2, with D possibly being TRBD2 (5 bases). This CDR3 spans 16 amino acids. V lost 0 bases and J 3 bases, leaving 10 bases between the germline ends. CDR1 KGHDR and CDR2 SFDVKD come from the germline V gene. The CDR3 DNA follows: TGTGCCACCAGTGATTTGCAGGCGGGTCACACCGGGGAGCTGTTTTTT. As protein: CATSDLQAGHTGELFF.

The gene calls are TRBV5-1 and TRBJ1-1; tentative D call: TRBD1 (5 bases). The germline gives CDR1 SGHRS, CDR2 YFSETQ. The V end lost 3 bases, the J end lost 0 bases, and 18 bases lay between the germline ends. This CDR3 has 17 amino acids. CDR3 bases: TGCGCCAGCAGCTGGGGACGGAGCGAAGCCATGAACACTGAAGCTTTCTTT. Amino acid sequence: CASSWGRSEAMNTEAFF. The variable domain in full, completed from reference TRBV5-1 and TRBJ1-1, reads KAGVTQTPRYLIKTRGQQVTLSCSPISGHRSVSWYQQTPGQGLQFLFEYFSETQRNKGNFPGRFSGRQFSNSRSEMNVSTLELGDSALYLCASSWGRSEAMNTEAFFGQGTRLTVV.

This clonotype has more than one count but fewer than ten. The chain combines TRBV6-5 with TRBJ1-6, with a possible D match to TRBD1 (6 bases). This CDR3 region has 12 residues. Trimming stripped 10 bases from V and 5 bases from J, with 9 bases between. Germline V gene lookup returns CDR1 MNHEY and CDR2 SVGAGI. The CDR3 protein is CATWDNNSPLHF. CDR3 nucleotides: TGTGCCACATGGGACAATAATTCACCCCTCCACTTT.

This clonotype was found a few times. The chain combines TRBV12-3 or TRBV12-4 with TRBJ2-1, with TRBD1 identical over 8 bases. CDR3 length equals 13 residues. J was trimmed by 8 bases and V by 4 bases; bases with no gene match: 4. The CDR3 region is CASSSGGRHEQFF. As DNA, the CDR3 is TGTGCCAGCAGTTCAGGGGGCCGCCATGAGCAGTTCTTC.

V usage is TRBV19 and J usage is TRBJ2-1; 7 bases align to TRBD2. The V gene end was trimmed by 10 bases and the J gene end by 7 bases; junction bases not matched to a gene: 4. Germline CDR1 is LNHDA and CDR2 is SQIVND (reference sequence). The CDR3 length is 11 residues. The CDR3 protein is CATMGGNEQFF. The CDR3 nucleotides are TGTGCCACTATGGGGGGGAATGAGCAGTTCTTC.

This clonotype has more than one count but fewer than ten. The chain couples TRBV4-3 to TRBJ1-1, with 8 bases matching TRBD1. This CDR3 has 16 amino acids. The J segment lost 4 bases and the V segment lost 3 bases, leaving 10 bases of the junction unmatched. Germline V gene sequence: CDR1 LGHNA, CDR2 YSLEER. CDR3 region: CASSHSLTGEGTEAFF. In DNA, the CDR3 is TGCGCCAGCAGCCATTCCCTGACAGGGGAGGGCACTGAAGCTTTCTTT.

This clonotype was detected a few times. CDR3 DNA sequence: TGCGCCAGCAGCCATACACAGGGAGGTGAGCAGTTCTTC. Translating gives CASSHTQGGEQFF. This chain connects TRBV4-3 to TRBJ2-1; either TRBD1 or TRBD2 may supply D (6 bases each). V lost 3 bases and J lost 9, with 12 bases in between. Germline CDR1 and CDR2: LGHNA and YSLEER. The CDR3 covers 13 residues.

This clonotype was counted a few times. The chain joins TRBV5-1 to TRBJ2-7; TRBD1 might be the D (6 bases). The germline V and J ends were trimmed by 3 bases and 6 bases, with 13 bases remaining between them. Germline loops: CDR1 SGHRS, CDR2 YFSETQ. The CDR3 has 13 amino acids. The DNA of the CDR3 is TGCGCCAGCAGCTCCACGACAGGTACCGAGCAGTACGTC. It encodes CASSSTTGTEQYV.

V usage is TRBV6-5 and J usage is TRBJ1-5; 7 positions agree with TRBD1. Germline CDR1 MNHEY, CDR2 SVGAGI. After removal of 6 bases from V and 1 base from J, the junction contained 3 bases not matched to a gene. The CDR3 length is 14 residues. In DNA form, the CDR3 reads TGTGCCAGCAGGCGACAGGGAAGCAATCAGCCCCAGCATTTT. Residues: CASRRQGSNQPQHF.

This clonotype showed up just a few times. V is TRBV4-3 and J is TRBJ1-6, with a weak D call TRBD1 (5 bases). V lost 6 bases, J lost 0 bases, and 12 bases lay in between. The V gene's germline CDR1 is LGHNA and CDR2 YSLEER. The CDR3 has 16 residues. The CDR3 nucleotides are TGCGCCAGCAGAACAGGAATCAGCTCCTATAATTCACCCCTCCACTTT. It is translated as CASRTGISSYNSPLHF.

A few counts support this clonotype. The V gene is TRBV6-1, the J gene TRBJ1-2, with 7 bases that match TRBD1. The germline V gene encodes CDR1 MNHNS and CDR2 SASEGT. Unmatched junction bases numbered 11, after V lost 6 bases and J lost 4 bases. The CDR3 sequence is 15 residues long. CDR3 residues: CASRKIGGASYGYTF. The CDR3, as DNA: TGTGCCAGCAGGAAGATAGGGGGCGCGAGCTATGGCTACACCTTC.

This clonotype was recorded at least ten times. This chain links TRBV5-1 with TRBJ2-6, with D tentatively TRBD1 or TRBD2 (5 bases each). Trimming shortened V by 7 bases and J by 0 bases, and 14 bases separated the two germline ends. CDR3 size: 16 residues. CDR1 is SGHRS, CDR2 YFSETQ, per germline. CDR3 loop: CASGLEGTSGANVLTF. CDR3 nucleotide sequence: TGCGCCAGCGGGCTAGAGGGGACCTCTGGGGCCAACGTCCTGACTTTC.

About this clonotype itself: This may be a read error, as it is one base from a much larger clone. CDR3 DNA sequence: TGTGCCAGCAGTTACTCGGGAGGGGACAGGACCAAGTACTTC. It translates to CASSYSGGDRTKYF. V gene TRBV6-5 combines with J gene TRBJ2-5; D perhaps matches TRBD1 (8 bases). This CDR3 region has 14 residues. CDR1 and CDR2 from the germline V gene are MNHEY and SVGAGI.

This chain connects TRBV4-3 to TRBJ2-7; D is ambiguous. This CDR3 has 14 amino acids. The V end was cut by 4 bases, the J end by 0 bases, with 10 bases between. Germline-derived CDR1 and CDR2 are LGHNA and YSLEER. The CDR3 DNA sequence: TGCGCCAGCAGCCCCGAATGGAGCTCCTACGAGCAGTACTTC. Its protein product is CASSPEWSSYEQYF.

This clonotype was found a few times. V usage is TRBV6-4 and J usage is TRBJ2-3; 7 bases match TRBD2. The CDR3 loop spans 17 amino acids. The ends lost 4 bases at V and 2 bases at J; junction bases unmatched: 12. Germline CDR1 and CDR2: MRHNA and SNTAGT. For the CDR3, the DNA is TGTGCCAGCAGTGCTAGTCGAAGCGGGGAAAACACAGATACGCAGTATTTT. This sequence encodes CASSASRSGENTDTQYF.